This T cell receptor beta chain comes out of a study of T-cell memory formation after mild COVID-19. Study results and caveats: Clones shrinking between day 15 and 85 showed a balanced CD4/CD8 split, and those that grew later tilted toward CD4+. Among clones peaking at day 37 in the second wave, SARS-CoV-2 specificity remained unconfirmed.

TCRdb ran MiXCR on the 5' RACE reads and lists one entry per CDR3 protein. The table records hundreds of thousands of distinct CDR3 sequences, under 20% of them present only once. The CDR3 contains 13 residues. Between the trimmed V and J ends, which lost 1 base and 8 bases, there was a span of 12 bases. From germline, CDR1 is SGHRS and CDR2 YFSETQ. Note on this clonotype: As yet, its antigen is unknown.

The genes are TRBV5-1 and TRBJ1-1; D unclear. Sequenced sample: PBMCs or a T cell subset sorted from them (not recorded which). The TCR sequence derives from an adult woman who had mild COVID-19 (a few samples of this study predate the infection). Cell type and time point are not known. The CDR3 DNA reads TGCGCCAGCAGCTTGTCGCAGAAGCTCGAAGCTTTCTTT. Amino acids: CASSLSQKLEAFF.